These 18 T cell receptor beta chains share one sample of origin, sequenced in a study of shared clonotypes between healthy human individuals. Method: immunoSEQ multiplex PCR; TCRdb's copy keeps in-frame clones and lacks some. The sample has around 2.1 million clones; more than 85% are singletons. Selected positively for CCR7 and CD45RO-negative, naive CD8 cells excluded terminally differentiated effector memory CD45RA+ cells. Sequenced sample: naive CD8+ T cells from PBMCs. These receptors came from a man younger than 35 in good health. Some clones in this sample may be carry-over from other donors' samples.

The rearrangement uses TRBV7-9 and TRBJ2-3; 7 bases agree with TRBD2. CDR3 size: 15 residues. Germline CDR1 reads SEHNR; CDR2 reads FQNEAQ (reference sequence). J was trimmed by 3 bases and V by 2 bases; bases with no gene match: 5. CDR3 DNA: TGTGCCAGCAGCTTACCGGGAGGCGGGACAGATACGCAGTATTTT. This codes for CASSLPGGGTDTQYF. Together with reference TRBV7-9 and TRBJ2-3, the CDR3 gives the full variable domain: DTGVSQNPRHKITKRGQNVTFRCDPISEHNRLYWYRQTLGQGPEFLTYFQNEAQLEKSRLLSDRFSAERPKGSFSTLEIQRTEQGDSAMYLCASSLPGGGTDTQYFGPGTRLTVL.

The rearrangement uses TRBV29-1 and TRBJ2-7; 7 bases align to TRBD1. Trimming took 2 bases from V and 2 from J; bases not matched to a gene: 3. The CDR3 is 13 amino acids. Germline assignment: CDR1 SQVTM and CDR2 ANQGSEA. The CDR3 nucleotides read TGCAGCGTTGAAACGGGACAGACCTACGAGCAGTACTTC. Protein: CSVETGQTYEQYF.

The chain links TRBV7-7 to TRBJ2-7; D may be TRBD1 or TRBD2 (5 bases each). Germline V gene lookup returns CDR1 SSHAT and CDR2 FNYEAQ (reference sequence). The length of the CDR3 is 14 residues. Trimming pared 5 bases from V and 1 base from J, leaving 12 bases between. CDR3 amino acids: CASSPGPRSYEQYF. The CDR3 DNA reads TGTGCCAGCAGCCCGGGACCCCGTTCCTACGAGCAGTACTTC.

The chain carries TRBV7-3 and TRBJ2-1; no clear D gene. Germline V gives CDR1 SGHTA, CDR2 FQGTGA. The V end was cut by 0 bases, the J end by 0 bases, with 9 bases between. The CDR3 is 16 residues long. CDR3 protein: CASSLTTLNSYNEQFF. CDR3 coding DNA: TGTGCCAGCAGCTTAACGACCTTAAACTCCTACAATGAGCAGTTCTTC.

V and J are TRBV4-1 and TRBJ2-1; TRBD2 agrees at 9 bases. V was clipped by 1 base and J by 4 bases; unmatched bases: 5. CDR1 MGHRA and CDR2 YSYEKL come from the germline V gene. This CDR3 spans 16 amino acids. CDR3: CASSQVLAGAYNEQFF. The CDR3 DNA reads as TGCGCCAGCAGCCAAGTCTTAGCGGGAGCTTACAATGAGCAGTTCTTC.

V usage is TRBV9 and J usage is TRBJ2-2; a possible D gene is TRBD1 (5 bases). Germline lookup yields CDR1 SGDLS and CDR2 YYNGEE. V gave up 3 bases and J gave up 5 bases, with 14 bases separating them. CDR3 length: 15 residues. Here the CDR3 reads CASSARARVTGELFF. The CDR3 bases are TGTGCCAGCAGCGCGAGAGCCAGGGTAACCGGGGAGCTGTTTTTT.

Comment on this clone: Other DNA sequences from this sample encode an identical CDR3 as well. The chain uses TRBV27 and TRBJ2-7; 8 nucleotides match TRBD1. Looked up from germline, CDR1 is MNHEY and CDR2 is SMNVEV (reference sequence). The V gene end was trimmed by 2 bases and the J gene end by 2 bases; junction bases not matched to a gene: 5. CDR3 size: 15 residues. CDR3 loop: CASSLAGTGAYEQYF. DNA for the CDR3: TGTGCCAGCAGTTTAGCTGGGACAGGCGCCTACGAGCAGTACTTC.

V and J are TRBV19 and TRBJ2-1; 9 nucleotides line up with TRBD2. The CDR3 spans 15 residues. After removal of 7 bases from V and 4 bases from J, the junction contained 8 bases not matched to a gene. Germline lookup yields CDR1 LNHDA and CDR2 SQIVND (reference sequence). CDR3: CASTDGLATYNEQFF. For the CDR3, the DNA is TGTGCCAGTACCGACGGACTAGCGACATACAATGAGCAGTTCTTC.

This CDR3 is CSARLTYEQYF. CDR3 DNA sequence: TGCAGTGCTAGACTAACCTACGAGCAGTACTTC. V and J are TRBV20-1 and TRBJ2-7; D is undetermined. With 2 bases removed from V and 2 bases from J, the gap between germline ends came to 4 bases. The CDR3 has 11 amino acids. Germline assignment: CDR1 DFQATT and CDR2 SNEGSKA (reference sequence).

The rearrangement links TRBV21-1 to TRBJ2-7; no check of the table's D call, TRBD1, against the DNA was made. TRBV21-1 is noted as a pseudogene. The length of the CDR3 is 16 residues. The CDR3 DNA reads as TGTGCCAGCAGCGCCAGATCCGGGACAGGGGGCGAACAGCAGTACTTC. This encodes CASSARSGTGGEQQYF.

CDR3 bases: TGTGCCAGCAGTGATTCGTCCGTAGTACAAGAGACCCAGTACTTC. Amino acid sequence: CASSDSSVVQETQYF. The chain employs TRBV25-1 and TRBJ2-5, with no clear D. The germline gives CDR1 MGHDK, CDR2 SYGVNS. The CDR3 spans 15 residues. V lost 3 bases and J lost 2, with 13 bases in between.

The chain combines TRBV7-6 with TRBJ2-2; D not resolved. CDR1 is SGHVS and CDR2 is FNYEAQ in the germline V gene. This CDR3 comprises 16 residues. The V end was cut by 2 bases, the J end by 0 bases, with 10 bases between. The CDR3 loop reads CASSLSGQSNTGELFF. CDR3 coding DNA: TGTGCCAGCAGCTTATCTGGCCAGTCGAACACCGGGGAGCTGTTTTTT.

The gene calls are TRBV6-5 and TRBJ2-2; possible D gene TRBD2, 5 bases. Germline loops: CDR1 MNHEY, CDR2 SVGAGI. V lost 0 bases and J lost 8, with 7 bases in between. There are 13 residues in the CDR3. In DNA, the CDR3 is TGTGCCAGCAGTTACTCGACGGGGGGGGAGCTGTTTTTT. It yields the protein CASSYSTGGELFF.

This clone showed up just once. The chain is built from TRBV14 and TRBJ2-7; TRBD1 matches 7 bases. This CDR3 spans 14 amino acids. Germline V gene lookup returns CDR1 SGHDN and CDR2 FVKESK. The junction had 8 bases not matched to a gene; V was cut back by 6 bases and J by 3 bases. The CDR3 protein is CASSKTGSHYEQYF. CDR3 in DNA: TGTGCCAGCAGTAAGACAGGGTCCCACTACGAGCAGTACTTC. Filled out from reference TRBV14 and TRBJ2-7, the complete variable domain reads EAGVTQFPSHSVIEKGQTVTLRCDPISGHDNLYWYRRVMGKEIKFLLHFVKESKQDESGMPNNRFLAERTGGTYSTLKVQPAELEDSGVYFCASSKTGSHYEQYFGPGTRLTVT.

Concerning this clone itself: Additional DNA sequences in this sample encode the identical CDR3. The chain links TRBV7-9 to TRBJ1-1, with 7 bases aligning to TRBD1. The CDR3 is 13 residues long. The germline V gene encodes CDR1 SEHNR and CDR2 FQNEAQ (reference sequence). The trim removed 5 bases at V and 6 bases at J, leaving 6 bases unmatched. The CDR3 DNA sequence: TGTGCCAGCAGCCTTCCAGGGGGGGCTGAAGCTTTCTTT. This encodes CASSLPGGAEAFF.

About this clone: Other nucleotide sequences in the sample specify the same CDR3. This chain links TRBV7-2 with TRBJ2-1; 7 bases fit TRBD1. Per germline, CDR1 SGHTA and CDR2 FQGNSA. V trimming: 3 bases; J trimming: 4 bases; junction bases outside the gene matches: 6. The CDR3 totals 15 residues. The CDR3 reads CASSLRQGVYNEQFF. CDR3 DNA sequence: TGTGCCAGCAGCTTGAGGCAGGGGGTTTACAATGAGCAGTTCTTC. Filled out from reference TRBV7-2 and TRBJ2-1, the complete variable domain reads GAGVSQSPSNKVTEKGKDVELRCDPISGHTALYWYRQSLGQGLEFLIYFQGNSAPDKSGLPSDRFSAERTGGSVSTLTIQRTQQEDSAVYLCASSLRQGVYNEQFFGPGTRLTVL.

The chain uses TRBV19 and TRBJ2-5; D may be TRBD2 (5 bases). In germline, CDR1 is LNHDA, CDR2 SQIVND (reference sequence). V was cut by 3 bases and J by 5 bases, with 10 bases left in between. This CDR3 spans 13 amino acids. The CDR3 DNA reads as TGTGCCAGTAGTATGCGGGTGGGGGAGACCCAGTACTTC. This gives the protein CASSMRVGETQYF.

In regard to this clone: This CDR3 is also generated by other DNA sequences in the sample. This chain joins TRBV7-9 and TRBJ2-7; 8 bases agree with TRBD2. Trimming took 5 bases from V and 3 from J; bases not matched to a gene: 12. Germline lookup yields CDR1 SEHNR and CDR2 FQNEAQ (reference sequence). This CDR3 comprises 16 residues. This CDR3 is CASSLAGGGASYEQYF. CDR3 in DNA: TGTGCCAGCAGCCTCGCCGGGGGGGGCGCAAGCTACGAGCAGTACTTC. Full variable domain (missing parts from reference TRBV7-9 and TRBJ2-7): DTGVSQNPRHKITKRGQNVTFRCDPISEHNRLYWYRQTLGQGPEFLTYFQNEAQLEKSRLLSDRFSAERPKGSFSTLEIQRTEQGDSAMYLCASSLAGGGASYEQYFGPGTRLTVT.